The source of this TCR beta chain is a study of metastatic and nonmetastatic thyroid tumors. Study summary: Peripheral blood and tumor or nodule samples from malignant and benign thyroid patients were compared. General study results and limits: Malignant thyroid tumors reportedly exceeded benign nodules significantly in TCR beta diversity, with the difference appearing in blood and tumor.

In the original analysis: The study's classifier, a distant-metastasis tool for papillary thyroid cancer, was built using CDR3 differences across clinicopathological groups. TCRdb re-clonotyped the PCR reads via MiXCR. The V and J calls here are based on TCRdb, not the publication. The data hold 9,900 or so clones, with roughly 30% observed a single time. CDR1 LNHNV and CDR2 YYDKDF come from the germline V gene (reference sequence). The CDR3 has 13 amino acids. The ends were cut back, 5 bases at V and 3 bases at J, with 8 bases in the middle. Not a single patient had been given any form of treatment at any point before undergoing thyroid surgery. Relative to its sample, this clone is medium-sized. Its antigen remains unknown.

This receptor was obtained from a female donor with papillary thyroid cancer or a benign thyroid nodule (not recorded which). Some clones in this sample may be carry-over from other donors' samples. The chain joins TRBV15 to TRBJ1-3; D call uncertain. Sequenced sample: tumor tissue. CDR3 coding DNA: TGTGCCACCAGCCCTGGTGGTGGAAACACCATATATTTT. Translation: CATSPGGGNTIYF. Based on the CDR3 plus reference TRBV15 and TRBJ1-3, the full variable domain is DAMVIQNPRYQVTQFGKPVTLSCSQTLNHNVMYWYQQKSSQAPKLLFHYYDKDFNNEADTPDNFQSRRPNTSFCFLDIRSPGLGDTAMYLCATSPGGGNTIYFGEGSWLTVV.